This T cell receptor beta chain is drawn from a study of monozygotic twins with inflammatory bowel disease (dated by TCRdb to between 2018 and 2021). As for the study more broadly: The full study comprised 30 or so monozygotic twin pairs: nine German pairs (four IBD-concordant, five IBD-discordant) and 19 IBD-discordant Danish pairs. Within discordant pairs, disease-associated traits were sought mainly by comparing IBD patients with their genetically identical healthy co-twins. Each individual had, on average, about 151 000 unique TCRalpha sequences and 181 000 unique TCRbeta sequences available for analysis.

Summary of the overall study and its limitations: No single strong signal or clonotype linked to IBD turned up in the results, so the idea that one exists was not supported. Background noise and inter-individual variability may have been introduced into the repertoires by the differing immunosuppressive treatments among patients. The analysis was unable to tell apart different T cell subtypes. TCRbeta repertoire diversity, by inverse Simpson index, was decreased in IBD patients compared with their healthy co-twins. IBD patients shared fewer clonotypes with other individuals than healthy twins did, most markedly in patients showing signs of disease activity. Repertoire similarity did not differ between concordant and discordant twins, possibly due to limited statistical power.

The library was made by 5' RACE. For each TCR library, 3,000 to 4,000 ng of total RNA was used. For each sample, cDNA was synthesized in eight separate reactions using SMARTScribe reverse transcriptase. Unique molecular identifiers containing a 6-nucleotide sample barcode were introduced through template switching during cDNA synthesis. TCRalpha and TCRbeta cDNA was amplified by two nested PCRs of 16 and 9 cycles, with bead purification after each PCR. Before amplification, the cDNA was both treated with uracil DNA-glycosylase and purified with the QIAquick PCR purification kit. In the second PCR, Illumina TruSeq-compatible adapters and sample-specific barcodes were added. Library quality and concentration were checked on TapeStation and Qubit, and libraries were pooled at about 5 ng each. Sequencing of the pooled libraries was done on an Illumina HiSeq2500 single-index Rapid Run using custom sequencing primers and 2 x 100 bp reads. The authors' pipeline ran thus. MiGEC version 1.2.6 was used for UMI-based consensus assembly, which corrected PCR and sequencing errors. MiXCR version 2.1.1 handled V(D)J alignment, clonotype assembly and CDR3 extraction. To normalise gene usage, clonotype sharing and MAIT/NKT TCR abundance, the analysis used the top 1000, 10 000 and 20 000 clonotypes per sample. After downsampling to 27 000 UMIs, diversity was calculated as the inverse Simpson index using the vegan R package. Paired Mann-Whitney U tests were applied to discordant twin pairs, and Benjamini-Hochberg correction was used for multiple testing. Following TCRdb reprocessing, every CDR3 protein sequence forms one entry, and DNA is not provided. The V and J calls follow TCRdb's processing rather than the paper's. This sample's table carries about 150,000 distinct CDR3 sequences. 0.95% to 1.5% of the sample rests with the top ten.

The CDR3 goes from the cysteine to the phenylalanine over 14 residues. No nucleotide data were recorded. The CDR1 and CDR2 encoded by the germline V gene are SGHRS and YFSETQ. From each donor, a roughly 2.5 ml peripheral blood sample was collected into PAXgene tubes and stored at -80 degrees C. Total RNA was isolated from whole blood with the PAXgene blood miRNA kit on an automated QIAcube, without T cell sorting. Peripheral blood from monozygotic twin pairs concordant or discordant for inflammatory bowel disease was subjected to deep TCRalpha and TCRbeta repertoire profiling with unique molecular barcoding. Smoking habits were recorded for all twin pairs, and each individual was classified as a current, former or never smoker. Note on this clonotype: Its antigen is currently not known.

Recombination linked TRBV5-1 to TRBJ2-3. The source material was blood. This receptor was obtained from a human donor with ulcerative colitis or Crohn's disease, or a healthy co-twin of an affected twin (not recorded which). The CDR3 reads as follows: CASSLGGTTDTQYF.